The following is a T cell receptor beta chain sequence with its context. This clonotype was seen a few times. No antigen is known for it. No quality values exist for individual bases; no much larger clone is one base distant. The data are from a study of identical twins (dated by TCRdb to the mid-2010s). With regard to the full study: TCR alpha and beta repertoires from monozygotic twins, unrelated adults of various ages and cord blood were deep-sequenced to test whether fetal clonotypes persist. To rule out contamination, the twin experiments were replicated at different times with different library preparation protocols. Findings and caveats that apply to the study as a whole: Out-of-frame TCR alpha sequences shared between twins showed an excess of low generation-probability sequences compared with coincidental sharing between unrelated individuals. Excess twin sharing in beta out-of-frame sequences was weaker because fewer shared sequences lowered the signal-to-noise ratio. Because the same donors could not be followed over many years, the conclusions depended on cross-sectional statistical analysis. In monozygotic twins, out-of-frame TCR alpha sharing was systematically underestimated by recombination models, although the models agreed with sharing between unrelated individuals. Abundant cord blood beta clonotypes had fewer insertions, young adult naive repertoires showed a similar but weaker trend, and memory repertoires showed no such trend. Zero-insertion analyses could be partly confounded by invariant T cells such as MAIT and iNKT, although diverse VJ usage argued against such confounding for most clonotypes.

Library preparation employed 5' RACE. The reads were generated on an Illumina HiSeq 2000. A universal primer binding site was added through template switching, and the final cDNA carried a unique molecular identifier so that TCR cDNA molecules could be counted accurately. Specific primers in the conserved constant-segment region were used to synthesize first-strand cDNA for TCR alpha and beta chains. Each cDNA library was double barcoded, with a SMART-Mk sample barcode plus Illumina barcodes, to control for contamination. TruSeq adapter sequences and Illumina sample barcodes were added in two successive PCR steps. Sequencing of the TCR alpha and beta cDNA libraries was done on the Illumina HiSeq platform using custom primers. Under the source paper's analysis protocol: Raw reads were processed with MiGEC to extract unique molecular identifiers, and MiXCR was used to determine CDR3 positions. Recombination models were inferred per individual with the repgenHMM and IGoR tools using an EM algorithm. The analysis of shared clonotypes was done with the tcR package in R, with sharing normalized by the product of cloneset sizes. Out-of-frame nonproductive sequences were analyzed to study raw recombination free of thymic and clonal selection effects. TCRdb took the public reads, trimmed them with fastp at Q25, ran MiXCR for clone calling and kept in-frame beta chains. For every CDR3 protein sequence, its rows merge into one entry that carries the most common genes and DNA. The V and J calls reflect TCRdb's pipeline rather than the authors' work. The table for this sample lists over 200,000 distinct CDR3 sequences; approximately 7.1% of them were counted only once. The ten largest clones represent roughly 15% of the sample.

From cysteine to phenylalanine, the CDR3 is 17 amino acids long. Only the CDR3 DNA stays, 51 bases, in frame from base 1. At the junction V is shortened by 7 bases and J by 5 bases; bases outside the gene matches: 15. From the germline V gene, CDR1 is MNHNS and CDR2 is SASEGT. Every donor was a healthy Caucasian. The twin cohort consisted of three pairs of female monozygotic twins, all aged about 18 to 29 years. CD4+ and CD8+ T cell populations were isolated with positive isolation kits from Invitrogen. The same data also contributed to another study, on T cells expressing NK-cell markers. As that second paper reports: Three sorted T-cell subsets (CD3+CD56+NKG2C+, CD3+CD56+NKG2C- and CD3+CD56-NKG2C+) from seven to nine donors had their TCR beta-chain repertoires profiled. Of the eight sequenced donors, seven were found to be HCMV-seropositive and one was found to be HCMV-seronegative. In several experiments an anti-gammadeltaTCR antibody was added to restrict sorting to alphabetaTCR-expressing T cells. In over 5 donors, the dominant CD3+CD56+NKG2C+ clonotypes were among the top 10 CD8+ clonotypes and accounted for roughly 1.0-8% of CD8+ T cells. Those dominant clonotypes were again the most abundant among CD3+CD56-NKG2C+ cells in a few donors, at roughly 25-65%. Whether the expanded NKG2C-expressing T cell clones were specific for HCMV antigens was left unclear. The eight sequenced donors were randomly selected healthy volunteers, three men and five women. HCMV serostatus was determined by detecting HCMV-specific IgG in serum with a commercial ELISA kit. MIGEC was used to demultiplex reads and group the reads by UMI, and MiTCR was used to assemble and quantify clonotypes. To exclude erroneous sequences, only TCR cDNA sequences supported by at least two reads were retained. The tcR package was used for downstream repertoire analysis, and clonotypes were matched across fractions by CDR3 nucleotide sequence plus V segment. Antigen specificity was annotated against VDJdb with VDJmatch, allowing one amino acid substitution in CDR3.

The clonotype was recovered from a woman under 30 in good health. The sequence joins TRBV6-1 to TRBJ2-1; 9 central nucleotides agree with TRBD2. The sample was CD8+ T cells sorted from blood. The DNA is as follows: TGTGCCAGCATGAGACTAGCGGTGCCTGGAGGGAACAATGAGCAGTTCTTC. The encoded protein is CASMRLAVPGGNNEQFF.